The 14 T cell receptor beta chains in this list originate from one sample, sequenced in a study of blood T cell repertoires in COVID-19. Clones were sequenced by immunoSEQ multiplex PCR, and TCRdb holds only the in-frame ones, with some missing. Seen here are 61,000 or so clones, 65% to 80% observed once, and the top ten hold around 5.4%. The sequenced material came from peripheral blood. The receptors originated from a woman aged 70-85 years with acute or convalescent COVID-19.

The genes are TRBV4-3 and TRBJ2-2; D might be TRBD1 (6 bases). This CDR3 contains 15 residues. Trimming stripped 4 bases from V and 4 bases from J, with 13 bases between. Looked up from germline, CDR1 is LGHNA and CDR2 is YSLEER. The CDR3 loop reads CASSRREGGTGELFF. In nucleotides, the CDR3 is TGCGCCAGCAGCCGAAGGGAAGGGGGCACCGGGGAGCTGTTTTTT.

Only one count was recorded for this clone. V usage is TRBV7-9 and J usage is TRBJ2-7, with 9 nucleotides matching TRBD2. The junction had 15 bases not matched to a gene; V was cut back by 3 bases and J by 6 bases. The germline V gene has CDR1 SEHNR and CDR2 FQNEAQ (reference sequence). This CDR3 comprises 17 residues. The chain's CDR3 is CASSLGRGGALGPEQYF. The CDR3 nucleotides read TGTGCCAGCAGCTTGGGGCGCGGGGGGGCCTTAGGACCCGAGCAGTACTTC.

The CDR3 region has the DNA TGTGCCAGCAGCTCGGCGACAGGCCGCTCTGGAAACACCATATATTTT. Translating it yields CASSSATGRSGNTIYF. The J gene is TRBJ1-3, the V gene TRBV5-4, with D possibly TRBD1 on 6 matching bases. This CDR3 is 16 amino acids long. Trimming removed 3 bases from V and 0 bases from J, with 13 bases in between. Germline CDR1 reads SGHNT; CDR2 reads YYREEE (reference sequence).

The gene calls are TRBV2 and TRBJ2-1; TRBD2 matches 10 bases. Unmatched junction bases numbered 30, after V lost 8 bases and J lost 5 bases. This CDR3 has 22 residues. The germline V gene has CDR1 SNHLY and CDR2 FYNNEI. In nucleotides, the CDR3 is TGTGCCAGCTGGTGGAGTCGGCGGACTAGCGGCCCTGGGGTACACGGGCACAATGAGCAGTTCTTC. Translating gives CASWWSRRTSGPGVHGHNEQFF.

The rearrangement uses TRBV6-2 or TRBV6-3 and TRBJ1-5; 11 nucleotides match TRBD1. Germline V lookup: CDR1 MNHEY, CDR2 SVGEGT. Losses at the gene ends were 1 base for V and 6 bases for J; bases not matched to a gene: 2. The CDR3 is 15 amino acids. The CDR3, as DNA: TGTGCCAGCAGTTACTTGGGACAGGGGGGTCAGCCCCAGCATTTT. It translates to CASSYLGQGGQPQHF.

The rearrangement uses TRBV5-1 and TRBJ2-7, with 12 bases fitting TRBD1. V trimming: 4 bases; J trimming: 7 bases; junction bases outside the gene matches: 6. The CDR3 contains 14 residues. Per the germline V gene, CDR1 is SGHRS and CDR2 is YFSETQ. The CDR3 nucleotides read TGCGCCAGCAGCCAGGGACAGGGGGCTTGGGAGCAGTACTTC. Translation gives CASSQGQGAWEQYF.

This sequence joins TRBV4-1 and TRBJ1-5; 10 positions match TRBD1. The CDR3 is 16 amino acids. The trim removed 2 bases at V and 2 bases at J, leaving 3 bases unmatched. Germline values: CDR1 MGHRA, CDR2 YSYEKL. The CDR3 region is CASSQWGTGGNQPQHF. The CDR3, as DNA: TGCGCCAGCAGCCAATGGGGGACAGGGGGCAATCAGCCCCAGCATTTT.

The CDR3 DNA reads TGCGCCAGCAGCCAAGATCTCGGGGGGAACACCGGGGAGCTGTTTTTT. Translating it yields CASSQDLGGNTGELFF. The chain is built from TRBV4-3 and TRBJ2-2; possibly TRBD2 for D (6 bases). The germline gives CDR1 LGHNA, CDR2 YSLEER. CDR3 length: 16 residues. Between the trimmed V and J ends, which lost 0 bases and 1 base, there was a span of 9 bases.

The chain is built from TRBV5-1 and TRBJ1-1; 9 positions match TRBD1. CDR1 is SGHRS, CDR2 YFSETQ, per germline. V was clipped by 4 bases and J by 0 bases; unmatched bases: 7. CDR3 length: 16 amino acids. CDR3 sequence (DNA): TGCGCCAGCAGCCCAAGGACAGGGGCTGTGAACACTGAAGCTTTCTTT. Protein sequence: CASSPRTGAVNTEAFF.

This clone turned up a few times. The rearrangement uses TRBV29-1 and TRBJ1-2; 7 bases line up with TRBD1. Germline values: CDR1 SQVTM, CDR2 ANQGSEA. This CDR3 spans 13 amino acids. Germline trimming cut 1 base from V and 8 bases from J; bases unmatched to any gene: 7. The CDR3 bases are TGCAGCGTTGAAGTAGGGGGCCTCGGGGGCTACACCTTC. Translation: CSVEVGGLGGYTF.

The rearrangement joins TRBV24-1 to TRBJ2-5; 12 positions match TRBD2. Per germline, CDR1 KGHDR and CDR2 SFDVKD. This CDR3 has 13 residues. The V segment lost 12 bases and the J segment 4 bases; nucleotides outside the gene matches: 5. Written as DNA, the CDR3 is TGTGCCGCGCAACTAGCGGGGGGAGAGACCCAGTACTTC. Translated, it gives CAAQLAGGETQYF.

V usage is TRBV9 and J usage is TRBJ2-7, with D possibly TRBD1 on 5 matching bases. The CDR3 runs 16 residues. Trimming removed 3 bases from V and 2 bases from J, with 18 bases in between. CDR1 and CDR2 (germline): SGDLS, YYNGEE. CDR3 bases: TGTGCCAGCAGCGCGACAGTATCCACAACCCCCTACGAGCAGTACTTC. Amino acids: CASSATVSTTPYEQYF.

This chain links TRBV5-1 with TRBJ1-1; D remains ambiguous. The CDR3 is 16 residues long. Germline values: CDR1 SGHRS, CDR2 YFSETQ. Trimming took off 0 bases at V and 0 bases at J, with 12 bases between the two ends. CDR3 sequence (DNA): TGCGCCAGCAGCTTGGACGGAGGAAGAATGAACACTGAAGCTTTCTTT. Protein product: CASSLDGGRMNTEAFF. Variable domain in full (rest from reference TRBV5-1 and TRBJ1-1): KAGVTQTPRYLIKTRGQQVTLSCSPISGHRSVSWYQQTPGQGLQFLFEYFSETQRNKGNFPGRFSGRQFSNSRSEMNVSTLELGDSALYLCASSLDGGRMNTEAFFGQGTRLTVV.

The chain has TRBV14 and TRBJ1-2, with TRBD1 matching over 7 bases. The CDR3 runs to 15 residues. Germline V gene lookup returns CDR1 SGHDN and CDR2 FVKESK. Trimming took 2 bases from V and 8 from J; bases not matched to a gene: 11. Here the CDR3 DNA reads TGTGCCAGCAGCCAACTCCGACAGGGCGTGTGCGGCTACACCTTC. Its protein is CASSQLRQGVCGYTF.